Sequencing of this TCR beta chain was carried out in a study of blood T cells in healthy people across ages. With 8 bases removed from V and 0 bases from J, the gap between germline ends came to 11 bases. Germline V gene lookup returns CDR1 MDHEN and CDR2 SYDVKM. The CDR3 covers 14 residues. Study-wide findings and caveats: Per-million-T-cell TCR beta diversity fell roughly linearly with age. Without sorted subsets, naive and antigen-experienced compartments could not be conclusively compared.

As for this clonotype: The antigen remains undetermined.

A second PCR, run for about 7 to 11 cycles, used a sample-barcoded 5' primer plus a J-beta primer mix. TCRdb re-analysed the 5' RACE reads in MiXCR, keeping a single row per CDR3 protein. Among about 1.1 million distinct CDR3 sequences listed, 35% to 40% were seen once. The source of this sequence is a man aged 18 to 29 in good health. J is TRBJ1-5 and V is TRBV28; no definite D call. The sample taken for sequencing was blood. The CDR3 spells CASQAPNSNQPQHF. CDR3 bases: TGTGCCAGCCAGGCCCCAAATAGCAATCAGCCCCAGCATTTT.